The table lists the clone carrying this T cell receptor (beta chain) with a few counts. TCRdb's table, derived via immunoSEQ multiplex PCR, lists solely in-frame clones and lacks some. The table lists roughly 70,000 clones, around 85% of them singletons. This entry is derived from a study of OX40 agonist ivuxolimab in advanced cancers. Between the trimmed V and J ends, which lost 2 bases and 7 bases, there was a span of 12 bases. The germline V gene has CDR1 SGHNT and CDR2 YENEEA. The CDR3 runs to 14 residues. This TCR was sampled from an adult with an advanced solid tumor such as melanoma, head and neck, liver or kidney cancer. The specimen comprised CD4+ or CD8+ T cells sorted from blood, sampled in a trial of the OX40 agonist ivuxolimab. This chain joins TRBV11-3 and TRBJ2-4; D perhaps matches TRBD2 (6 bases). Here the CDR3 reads CASSLTGSSNIQYF. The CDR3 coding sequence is TGTGCCAGCAGCTTAACCGGGAGTTCGAACATTCAGTACTTC.